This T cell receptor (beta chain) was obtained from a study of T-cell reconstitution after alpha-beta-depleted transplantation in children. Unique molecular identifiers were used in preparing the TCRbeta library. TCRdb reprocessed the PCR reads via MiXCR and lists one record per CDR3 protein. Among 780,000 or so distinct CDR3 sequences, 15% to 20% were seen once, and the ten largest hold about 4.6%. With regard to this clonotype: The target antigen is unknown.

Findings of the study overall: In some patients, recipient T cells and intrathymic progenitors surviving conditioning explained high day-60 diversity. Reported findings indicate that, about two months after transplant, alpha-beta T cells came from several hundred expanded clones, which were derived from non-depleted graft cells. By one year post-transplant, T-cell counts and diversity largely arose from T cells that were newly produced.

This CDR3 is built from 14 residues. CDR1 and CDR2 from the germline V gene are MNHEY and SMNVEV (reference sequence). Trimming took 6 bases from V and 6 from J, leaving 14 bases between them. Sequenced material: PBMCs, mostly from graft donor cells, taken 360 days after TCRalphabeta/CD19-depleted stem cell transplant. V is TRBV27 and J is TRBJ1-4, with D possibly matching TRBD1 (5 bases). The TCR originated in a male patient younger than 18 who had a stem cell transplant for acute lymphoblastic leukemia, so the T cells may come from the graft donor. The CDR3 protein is CASRHDRLDEKLFF. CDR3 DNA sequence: TGTGCCAGCAGACACGACAGACTTGATGAAAAACTGTTTTTT.